This TCR beta chain originates from a study of response to subunit inactivated influenza vaccine. TCRdb reprocessed the RT-PCR reads via MiXCR and lists one record per CDR3 protein. The data hold under 850,000 distinct CDR3 sequences, with around 18% observed a single time. This clonotype was counted between two and nine times. Its antigen is currently unknown. The germline V gene encodes CDR1 SGHRS and CDR2 YFSETQ. V was pared by 7 bases and J by 2 bases, with 14 bases between. CDR3 size: 14 residues. Study results and limitations: Seasonal influenza vaccination, on each occasion, was suggested by the authors to recruit few new T cells.

The chain has TRBV5-1 and TRBJ2-3, with D perhaps TRBD1 or TRBD2 (5 bases each). The sequence was obtained from a man aged 45-65 years who received an inactivated influenza vaccine. Sequencing was performed on PBMCs from blood, taken roughly 5 days after vaccination. The CDR3 is CASGRDGPTDTQYF. In DNA form, the CDR3 reads TGCGCCAGCGGAAGGGACGGACCCACAGATACGCAGTATTTT. The variable domain in full, completed from reference TRBV5-1 and TRBJ2-3, reads KAGVTQTPRYLIKTRGQQVTLSCSPISGHRSVSWYQQTPGQGLQFLFEYFSETQRNKGNFPGRFSGRQFSNSRSEMNVSTLELGDSALYLCASGRDGPTDTQYFGPGTRLTVL.